This T cell receptor beta chain was profiled in a study of beta chain features in type 1 diabetes. This clone appeared a few times. Its cognate antigen is unknown. cDNA synthesis used the whole RNA isolate, giving expressed TCRB sequences. Libraries were prepared by immunoSEQ multiplex PCR; TCRdb keeps only in-frame clonotypes and omits some of them. The profile shows about 320,000 clones, around 15% of them singletons. CDR1 SGHNT and CDR2 YYREEE come from the germline V gene (reference sequence). The CDR3 extends over 15 amino acids. Trimming removed 4 bases from V and 3 bases from J; junction bases left unmatched: 5. Purity above 95% was achieved in all sorted populations. The study's findings and limits: Whether TCRB rearrangement is influenced by HLA type was left unresolved in this analysis. Researchers caution that PCR might favor shorter templates, equally among patients and controls.

The rearrangement links TRBV5-4 to TRBJ2-3, with 10 bases that match TRBD2. The sample was central memory CD4+ T cells from blood. The sequence derives from a man aged 25-45 years in good health. The CDR3 protein is CASSLAGVGTDTQYF. For the CDR3, the DNA is TGTGCCAGCAGCCTAGCGGGGGTAGGAACAGATACGCAGTATTTT.